This passage covers 21 T cell receptor beta chains from one sample sequenced in a study of OX40 agonist ivuxolimab in advanced cancers. Assay used: immunoSEQ multiplex PCR; TCRdb lists only in-frame clones, some missing. The repertoire holds approximately 31,000 clones, with around 90% as singletons. The material was CD4+ or CD8+ T cells sorted from blood, obtained in a trial of the OX40 agonist ivuxolimab. The source of these receptors is an adult with an advanced solid tumor such as melanoma, head and neck, liver or kidney cancer.

The table lists this clone with many counts. Written as DNA, the CDR3 is TGTGCCAGCAGTTTATGGTCCGGAGGAGAGACCCAGTACTTC. Translation gives CASSLWSGGETQYF. The gene calls are TRBV27 and TRBJ2-5; D perhaps matches TRBD2 (5 bases). V dropped 1 base and J dropped 4 bases, with 10 bases sitting between them. CDR3 length: 14 residues. Germline V gives CDR1 MNHEY, CDR2 SMNVEV (reference sequence).

The chain employs TRBV6-4 and TRBJ2-3; D gene uncertain. CDR3 size: 13 residues. CDR1 and CDR2 (germline): MRHNA, SNTAGT. V was shortened by 2 bases and J by 4 bases, with 7 bases between the two germline ends. CDR3 DNA sequence: TGTGCCAGCAGTGACGGTGATTCAGATACGCAGTATTTT. It codes for CASSDGDSDTQYF.

This chain connects TRBV28 to TRBJ2-7; perhaps TRBD2 as D (7 bases). Trimming stripped 2 bases from V and 2 bases from J, with 10 bases between. This CDR3 contains 14 residues. Germline loops: CDR1 MDHEN, CDR2 SYDVKM. The CDR3 protein is CASSLGGAAYEQYF. The CDR3 bases are TGTGCCAGCAGTTTAGGGGGGGCGGCCTACGAGCAGTACTTC.

This clone was seen just once. The chain carries TRBV9 and TRBJ1-4; tentative D call: TRBD1 (6 bases). Per the germline V gene, CDR1 is SGDLS and CDR2 is YYNGEE. This CDR3 has 14 amino acids. Between the trimmed V and J ends, which lost 8 bases and 3 bases, there was a span of 14 bases. The CDR3 DNA reads TGTGCCAGGACCCCACAGGGTTCTAATGAAAAACTGTTTTTT. Residues: CARTPQGSNEKLFF.

The rearrangement joins TRBV28 to TRBJ2-1, with 12 bases matching TRBD1. Germline lookup yields CDR1 MDHEN and CDR2 SYDVKM. V trimming: 3 bases; J trimming: 10 bases; junction bases outside the gene matches: 10. This CDR3 is 16 amino acids long. As DNA, the CDR3 is TGTGCCAGCAGTTTGCCTACCGGGACAGGGGGCGGGGAGCAGTTCTTC. It translates to CASSLPTGTGGGEQFF.

This chain connects TRBV4-1 to TRBJ2-2; 9 bases agree with TRBD1. The V gene's germline CDR1 is MGHRA and CDR2 YSYEKL. V dropped 6 bases and J dropped 6; count of bases not matched to a gene: 17. This CDR3 comprises 18 residues. CDR3 sequence reads: CASSEIPGQGRVAGELFF. The DNA for the CDR3 is TGCGCCAGCAGTGAAATACCAGGACAGGGGAGGGTGGCCGGGGAGCTGTTTTTT.

The chain carries TRBV19 and TRBJ2-1; D not certain. Deletions cut 7 bases from V and 4 bases from J, with 5 bases between. This CDR3 contains 11 residues. Per the germline V gene, CDR1 is LNHDA and CDR2 is SQIVND (reference sequence). The CDR3 DNA is TGTGCCAGTATGGGGTACAATGAGCAGTTCTTC. It yields the protein CASMGYNEQFF. Using reference TRBV19 and TRBJ2-1 for the parts outside the CDR3, the full variable domain is DGGITQSPKYLFRKEGQNVTLSCEQNLNHDAMYWYRQDPGQGLRLIYYSQIVNDFQKGDIAEGYSVSREKKESFPLTVTSAQKNPTAFYLCASMGYNEQFFGPGTRLTVL.

V is TRBV7-6 and J is TRBJ2-1; either TRBD1 or TRBD2 may fit D (5 bases each). There are 14 residues in the CDR3. Germline CDR1 reads SGHVS; CDR2 reads FNYEAQ. V was shortened by 5 bases and J by 9 bases, with 17 bases between the two germline ends. CDR3 sequence: CASSPPAGDGEQFF. The CDR3 region has the DNA TGTGCCAGCAGCCCGCCGGCCGGGGACGGTGAGCAGTTCTTC.

V gene TRBV9 combines with J gene TRBJ2-5; D assignment may be TRBD1 or TRBD2 (5 bases each). This CDR3 has 15 amino acids. Trimming removed 0 bases from V and 2 bases from J, with 11 bases in between. Germline loops: CDR1 SGDLS, CDR2 YYNGEE. For the CDR3, the DNA is TGTGCCAGCAGCGTAGTACCGGGACCACAAGAGACCCAGTACTTC. Protein: CASSVVPGPQETQYF.

The V gene is TRBV7-2, the J gene TRBJ1-2; 7 nucleotides align to TRBD1. Losses at the gene ends were 1 base for V and 2 bases for J; bases not matched to a gene: 10. Germline V gene sequence: CDR1 SGHTA, CDR2 FQGNSA. The CDR3 has 17 residues. CDR3 bases: TGTGCCAGCAGCTTAGATCCAGGGGGTTTTTCGAACTATGGCTACACCTTC. It specifies CASSLDPGGFSNYGYTF.

J is TRBJ1-1 and V is TRBV7-3; 8 positions agree with TRBD1. CDR3 length: 16 amino acids. V dropped 3 bases and J dropped 4; count of bases not matched to a gene: 10. CDR1 SGHTA and CDR2 FQGTGA come from the germline V gene. The CDR3 loop reads CASSLLRQGRVTEAFF. DNA for the CDR3: TGTGCCAGCAGCTTGCTCCGACAGGGGAGAGTCACTGAAGCTTTCTTT.

In its sample, this clone is medium-sized (0.01 to 0.1%). This rearrangement joins TRBV7-6 to TRBJ1-2; D perhaps matches TRBD1 (5 bases). This CDR3 is 14 amino acids long. Trimming pared 5 bases from V and 5 bases from J, leaving 15 bases between. The germline V gene encodes CDR1 SGHVS and CDR2 FNYEAQ. CDR3 in amino acids: CASSLGRGWYGYTF. CDR3 sequence (DNA): TGTGCCAGCAGCCTGGGTAGGGGTTGGTATGGCTACACCTTC.

The J gene is TRBJ2-7, the V gene TRBV18; D is unclear. The CDR3 loop spans 14 amino acids. Germline assignment: CDR1 KGHSH and CDR2 LQKENI. Deletions cut 0 bases from V and 2 bases from J, with 8 bases between. CDR3 in amino acids: CASSPPRQAYEQYF. The CDR3 DNA reads TGTGCCAGCTCACCACCTAGACAAGCCTACGAGCAGTACTTC.

V usage is TRBV5-1 and J usage is TRBJ2-5, with 9 nucleotides matching TRBD1. V lost 2 bases, J lost 7 bases, and 18 bases stayed unmatched. From germline, CDR1 is SGHRS and CDR2 YFSETQ. The CDR3 contains 18 residues. The CDR3 region is CASSLTLSRDRALGTQYF. The CDR3 coding sequence is TGCGCCAGCAGCTTAACCTTGAGCCGGGACAGGGCCTTGGGGACCCAGTACTTC.

The V gene is TRBV9, the J gene TRBJ2-3; D is possibly TRBD2 (6 bases). CDR1 and CDR2 (germline): SGDLS, YYNGEE. Trimming removed 7 bases at V and 2 bases at J, with 11 bases between. The CDR3 sequence is 13 residues long. The CDR3 protein is CASETGDTDTQYF. CDR3 in DNA: TGTGCCAGCGAAACGGGGGACACAGATACGCAGTATTTT. The full variable domain, completed using reference TRBV9 and TRBJ2-3, is DSGVTQTPKHLITATGQRVTLRCSPRSGDLSVYWYQQSLDQGLQFLIQYYNGEERAKGNILERFSAQQFPDLHSELNLSSLELGDSALYFCASETGDTDTQYFGPGTRLTVL.

The rearrangement uses TRBV7-9 and TRBJ1-5; 9 bases line up with TRBD1. This CDR3 spans 16 amino acids. Losses at the gene ends were 1 base for V and 3 bases for J; bases not matched to a gene: 4. CDR1 SEHNR and CDR2 FQNEAQ come from the germline V gene (reference sequence). The CDR3 protein is CASSLEGTGHNQPQHF. For the CDR3, the DNA is TGTGCCAGCAGCTTAGAAGGGACAGGGCACAATCAGCCCCAGCATTTT.

In this sample, this clone is medium-sized. The V gene is TRBV7-3, the J gene TRBJ2-7; D is undetermined. Deletions cut 2 bases from V and 1 base from J, with 12 bases between. The germline gives CDR1 SGHTA, CDR2 FQGTGA. This CDR3 is 15 amino acids long. The CDR3 loop is CASSLEPALSYEQYF. The CDR3 region has the DNA TGTGCCAGCAGCTTAGAGCCAGCTCTGTCCTACGAGCAGTACTTC.

This clone showed up just once. CDR3 amino acids: CASSPRNQNYGYTF. The CDR3 coding sequence is TGTGCCAGCAGCCCGCGGAACCAAAACTATGGCTACACCTTC. The chain uses TRBV9 and TRBJ1-2; D gene ambiguous. The length of the CDR3 is 14 residues. CDR1 is SGDLS, CDR2 YYNGEE, per germline. V lost 4 bases and J 2 bases, leaving 12 bases between the germline ends.

The J gene is TRBJ2-7, the V gene TRBV19; TRBD1 matches 8 bases. Germline V gives CDR1 LNHDA, CDR2 SQIVND (reference sequence). This CDR3 has 12 amino acids. With 7 bases clipped from V and 5 bases from J, the junction kept 4 bases outside the gene matches. The CDR3 region has the DNA TGTGCCAGTACCGGACAGGGTAACGAGCAGTACTTC. It codes for CASTGQGNEQYF. Together with reference TRBV19 and TRBJ2-7, the CDR3 gives the full variable domain: DGGITQSPKYLFRKEGQNVTLSCEQNLNHDAMYWYRQDPGQGLRLIYYSQIVNDFQKGDIAEGYSVSREKKESFPLTVTSAQKNPTAFYLCASTGQGNEQYFGPGTRLTVT.

The J gene is TRBJ2-3, the V gene TRBV19; weak D call: TRBD1 (5 bases). Trimming removed 8 bases at V and 3 bases at J, with 15 bases between. Per the germline V gene, CDR1 is LNHDA and CDR2 is SQIVND (reference sequence). This CDR3 region has 14 residues. The CDR3 DNA is TGTGCCAGTCTAGACTCCTCAGGGACAGATACGCAGTATTTT. Protein product: CASLDSSGTDTQYF.

The V call is TRBV4-3, the J call TRBJ2-1; TRBD1 matches 9 bases. Germline loops: CDR1 LGHNA, CDR2 YSLEER. J was trimmed by 6 bases and V by 0 bases; bases with no gene match: 9. The length of the CDR3 is 17 residues. The CDR3 here is CASSQEGPGTGINEQFF. The CDR3 DNA is TGCGCCAGCAGCCAAGAGGGACCCGGGACAGGGATCAATGAGCAGTTCTTC.